Listed below are T cell receptor beta chains from one sample, sequenced in a study of blood T cell repertoires in COVID-19. TCRdb keeps only in-frame clones here, not all; method: immunoSEQ multiplex PCR. The sample shows 130,000 to 150,000 clones, approximately 91% of them seen only once. The material sequenced was peripheral blood. Every receptor here comes from a man between 65 and 85 years old with acute or convalescent COVID-19. The CDR3 runs from the conserved cysteine through the conserved F or W. The order of the fields is J gene, clone size, CDR3 length, V gene, D gene, CDR3 protein, CDR3 DNA. The D gene is left open where the match is weak. For some rows the clone size is stated as once, few or many, or as a class when expanded; others skip it.

j_call: TRBJ1-2
clone_size: .
cdr3_length: 14
v_call: TRBV18
d_call: TRBD1
cdr3_aa: CASSPGQDSYGYTF
cdr3_nt: TGTGCCAGCTCACCAGGACAGGATTCCTATGGCTACACCTTC

j_call: TRBJ2-5
clone_size: .
cdr3_length: 15
v_call: TRBV19
d_call: TRBD1
cdr3_aa: CASSIVGQGVETQYF
cdr3_nt: TGTGCCAGTAGTATAGTAGGCCAGGGGGTCGAGACCCAGTACTTC

j_call: TRBJ2-5
clone_size: .
cdr3_length: 14
v_call: TRBV19
d_call: TRBD1
cdr3_aa: CAIRPTQGRETQYF
cdr3_nt: TGTGCCATTCGCCCAACACAGGGGCGGGAGACCCAGTACTTC

j_call: TRBJ1-5
clone_size: .
cdr3_length: 12
v_call: TRBV29-1
d_call: TRBD1
cdr3_aa: CSVGQGGQPQHF
cdr3_nt: TGCAGCGTAGGACAGGGCGGTCAGCCCCAGCATTTT

j_call: TRBJ2-6
clone_size: .
cdr3_length: 16
v_call: TRBV19
d_call: .
cdr3_aa: CASSILTGAGANVLTF
cdr3_nt: TGTGCCAGTAGCATATTGACAGGCGCTGGGGCCAACGTCCTGACTTTC

j_call: TRBJ2-4
clone_size: .
cdr3_length: 12
v_call: TRBV20-1
d_call: .
cdr3_aa: CSASPRPDIQYF
cdr3_nt: TGCAGTGCTAGTCCGCGGCCAGACATTCAGTACTTC

j_call: TRBJ2-4
clone_size: .
cdr3_length: 14
v_call: TRBV7-9
d_call: TRBD1
cdr3_aa: CASSFSLDRGVQYF
cdr3_nt: TGTGCCAGCAGCTTTAGTCTGGACAGGGGGGTTCAGTACTTC

j_call: TRBJ1-1
clone_size: .
cdr3_length: 14
v_call: TRBV19
d_call: .
cdr3_aa: CASRQTGSRTEAFF
cdr3_nt: TGTGCCAGTAGGCAAACAGGGTCGCGGACTGAAGCTTTCTTT

j_call: TRBJ1-2
clone_size: .
cdr3_length: 13
v_call: TRBV11-3
d_call: TRBD1
cdr3_aa: CASSLDRGYGYTF
cdr3_nt: TGTGCCAGCAGCTTGGACAGGGGTTATGGCTACACCTTC

j_call: TRBJ1-2
clone_size: .
cdr3_length: 15
v_call: TRBV7-2
d_call: .
cdr3_aa: CASSQLQGRNYGYTF
cdr3_nt: TGTGCCAGCAGCCAATTGCAGGGGCGGAACTATGGCTACACCTTC

j_call: TRBJ1-1
clone_size: once
cdr3_length: 13
v_call: TRBV3-1/TRBV3-2
d_call: .
cdr3_aa: CASSQAGGTEAFF
cdr3_nt: TGTGCCAGCAGCCAAGCCGGGGGCACTGAAGCTTTCTTT

j_call: TRBJ2-7
clone_size: .
cdr3_length: 13
v_call: TRBV6-5
d_call: TRBD1
cdr3_aa: CASQQGVAYEQYF
cdr3_nt: TGTGCCAGCCAACAGGGGGTGGCCTACGAGCAGTACTTC

j_call: TRBJ2-5
clone_size: .
cdr3_length: 16
v_call: TRBV7-2
d_call: TRBD1
cdr3_aa: CASSQWTGSTGETQYF
cdr3_nt: TGTGCCAGCAGCCAATGGACAGGGTCAACGGGGGAGACCCAGTACTTC

j_call: TRBJ1-3
clone_size: .
cdr3_length: 17
v_call: TRBV19
d_call: .
cdr3_aa: CASSMGRTRTSGNTIYF
cdr3_nt: TGTGCCAGTAGTATGGGGCGGACCAGGACCTCTGGAAACACCATATATTTT